Listed below are T cell receptor beta chains from one sample, sequenced in a study of blood T cell repertoires in COVID-19. TCRdb's table, derived via immunoSEQ multiplex PCR, lists solely in-frame clones and lacks some. The sample consists of about 100,000 clones, 60% to 85% of them appearing once. Sequenced: peripheral blood. Source of these receptors: an elderly woman with active or convalescent COVID-19. Both conserved end residues are part of each CDR3. D genes are given only for firm matches. The size entry is marked missing in some rows and otherwise reads once, few, many or a size class.

J gene	D gene	V gene	clone size	CDR3 protein	CDR3 DNA
TRBJ1-2	.	TRBV10-2	.	CASRAGTSYGYTF	TGCGCCAGCAGGGCGGGCACGTCCTATGGCTACACCTTC
TRBJ2-1	TRBD2	TRBV9	many	CASSVGAGSYNEQFF	TGTGCCAGCAGCGTAGGAGCGGGGTCATACAATGAGCAGTTCTTC
TRBJ1-1	.	TRBV4-1	.	CASSQEPGKAFF	TGCGCCAGCAGCCAAGAACCGGGGAAAGCTTTCTTT
TRBJ2-5	TRBD1	TRBV5-1	few	CASSSRGLGETQYF	TGTGCCAGCAGTTCCAGGGGGCTTGGAGAGACCCAGTACTTC
TRBJ1-2	.	TRBV18	.	CASEPLPQSTYGYTF	TGTGCCAGCGAACCCCTCCCCCAGTCCACCTATGGCTACACCTTC
TRBJ2-1	.	TRBV28	.	CASVERAGTYNEQFF	TGTGCCAGCGTCGAACGGGCGGGAACTTACAATGAGCAGTTCTTC
TRBJ2-1	.	TRBV7-9	.	CASNKGGLAGYEQFF	TGTGCCAGCAACAAAGGTGGGCTAGCCGGCTATGAGCAGTTCTTC
TRBJ2-6	.	TRBV21-1	.	CASSKGVGPVPGANVLTF	TGTGCCAGCAGCAAAGGAGTGGGCCCGGTCCCTGGGGCCAACGTCCTGACTTTC
TRBJ1-1	.	TRBV29-1	few	CRADRNTEAFF	TGCAGGGCCGACAGGAACACTGAAGCTTTCTTT
TRBJ1-5	.	TRBV2	.	CASSEGRAGPQHF	TGTGCCAGCAGTGAAGGCAGAGCGGGGCCCCAGCATTTT
TRBJ1-6	TRBD1	TRBV10-3	once	CASTGGVDSPLHF	TGTGCCTCGACAGGGGGCGTCGATTCACCCCTCCACTTT
TRBJ1-1	.	TRBV6-5	.	CASSSRTGNTEAFF	TGTGCCAGCAGTTCCCGGACGGGAAACACTGAAGCTTTCTTT
TRBJ2-1	.	TRBV5-1	.	CASSAQGVNNEQFF	TGTGCCAGCAGCGCACAGGGAGTAAACAATGAGCAGTTCTTC
TRBJ2-2	.	TRBV28	.	CASSLYSGELFF	TGTGCCAGCAGTTTATATTCTGGGGAGCTGTTTTTT
TRBJ1-5	.	TRBV6-5	.	CASRLTENQPQHF	TGTGCCAGCAGATTGACAGAAAATCAGCCCCAGCATTTT
TRBJ1-4	.	TRBV5-1	.	CASSITGRNEKLFF	TGCGCCAGCAGTATTACAGGGCGTAATGAAAAACTGTTTTTT
TRBJ2-3	TRBD1	TRBV30	.	CAWSVTGAQDTQYF	TGTGCCTGGAGTGTCACAGGGGCCCAAGATACGCAGTATTTT
TRBJ1-2	TRBD1	TRBV4-1	.	CASSHPPGQGAYGYTF	TGCGCCAGCAGCCACCCCCCGGGACAGGGAGCCTATGGCTACACCTTC
TRBJ1-6	TRBD1	TRBV15	.	CATSIDREENSPLHF	TGTGCCACCAGCATAGACAGGGAGGAGAATTCACCCCTCCACTTT
TRBJ1-2	.	TRBV12-3/TRBV12-4	.	CASTKPGNGYTF	TGTGCCAGCACTAAACCAGGGAACGGCTACACCTTC
TRBJ1-1	.	TRBV5-8	.	CASSLVTAGVNTEAFF	TGTGCCAGCAGCTTGGTGACAGCGGGGGTGAACACTGAAGCTTTCTTT
TRBJ2-7	TRBD2	TRBV19	.	CASSKGLAGDYEQYF	TGTGCCAGTAGTAAAGGGCTAGCGGGAGACTACGAGCAGTACTTC
TRBJ2-7	.	TRBV6-5	once	CASNDPGTHEQYF	TGTGCCAGCAACGACCCGGGGACTCACGAGCAGTACTTC
TRBJ2-3	TRBD2	TRBV19	.	CASTLGRTSGSTDTQYF	TGTGCCAGTACCCTAGGTCGGACTAGCGGGAGTACAGATACGCAGTATTTT
TRBJ1-2	TRBD1	TRBV30	.	CAWSVGRDRGRLRDGYTF	TGTGCCTGGAGTGTAGGGCGGGACAGGGGGCGGCTTAGGGATGGCTACACCTTC
TRBJ2-7	TRBD2	TRBV6-5	.	CATSTGPSGSYEQYF	TGTGCCACCTCGACCGGGCCTAGCGGGAGTTACGAGCAGTACTTC
TRBJ2-7	TRBD1	TRBV18	.	CASSRDRASYEQYF	TGTGCCAGCTCAAGGGACAGGGCGAGCTACGAGCAGTACTTC
TRBJ2-2	.	TRBV1	.	CTSSRRQGGTGELFF	TGCACCAGCAGCCGCCGACAGGGTGGCACCGGGGAGCTGTTTTTT
TRBJ2-1	.	TRBV2	.	CASRDYNEQFF	TGTGCCAGCCGGGACTACAATGAGCAGTTCTTC
TRBJ2-1	.	TRBV2	.	CASSVAPGGEQFF	TGTGCCAGCAGTGTGGCTCCCGGGGGTGAGCAGTTCTTC
TRBJ1-5	TRBD1	TRBV11-2	once	CASSRDRVDQPQHF	TGTGCCAGCAGCAGGGACAGGGTTGATCAGCCCCAGCATTTT
TRBJ2-1	TRBD2	TRBV6-2/TRBV6-3	.	CASSWTSEIYNEQFF	TGTGCCAGCAGTTGGACTAGCGAAATCTACAATGAGCAGTTCTTC
TRBJ1-1	.	TRBV5-8	.	CASRGILLGQPNTEAFF	TGTGCCAGCAGAGGCATACTTCTTGGACAGCCGAACACTGAAGCTTTCTTT
TRBJ1-2	.	TRBV6-1	.	CASSEAGGLRGYTF	TGTGCCAGCAGTGAAGCGGGGGGGCTACGTGGCTACACCTTC
TRBJ2-5	TRBD2	TRBV9	.	CASSVTSGQETQYF	TGTGCCAGCAGCGTGACTAGCGGACAAGAGACCCAGTACTTC
TRBJ1-2	.	TRBV5-6	.	CASSLFSAGGAGGYTF	TGTGCCAGCAGCCTTTTTTCAGCGGGGGGCGCAGGTGGCTACACCTTC
TRBJ2-2	TRBD2	TRBV5-1	few	CASSLMASGRTSGELFF	TGTGCCAGCAGCTTGATGGCTAGCGGGAGAACTTCCGGGGAGCTGTTTTTT
TRBJ2-7	.	TRBV30	once	CAWSVPGHRPYEQYF	TGTGCCTGGAGTGTACCGGGACACCGTCCCTACGAGCAGTACTTC
TRBJ2-1	.	TRBV28	.	CASSLLSGGTYNEQFF	TGTGCCAGCAGTTTACTTTCTGGCGGCACCTACAATGAGCAGTTCTTC
TRBJ2-1	TRBD1	TRBV6-6	.	CASTLTGQGGEQFF	TGTGCCAGCACCCTTACTGGACAGGGCGGTGAGCAGTTCTTC
TRBJ2-7	.	TRBV5-6	.	CASSFGPGGSDEQYF	TGTGCCAGCAGCTTCGGACCGGGCGGGTCGGACGAGCAGTACTTC
TRBJ2-5	.	TRBV7-9	.	CASSFQEETQYF	TGTGCCAGCAGCTTCCAGGAAGAGACCCAGTACTTC
TRBJ2-1	.	TRBV18	once	CASSTTDNEQFF	TGTGCCAGCTCAACAACAGACAATGAGCAGTTCTTC
TRBJ1-3	TRBD1	TRBV15	.	CATSRDLGRGAENTIYF	TGTGCCACCAGCAGAGATTTAGGCAGGGGGGCGGAAAACACCATATATTTT
TRBJ1-2	TRBD1	TRBV19	.	CASSPGQGYGYTF	TGTGCCAGTAGTCCAGGACAGGGCTATGGCTACACCTTC
TRBJ1-5	TRBD1	TRBV18	.	CASSLNQGAQPQHF	TGTGCCAGCTCACTTAATCAGGGGGCTCAGCCCCAGCATTTT
TRBJ2-1	.	TRBV14	few	CASSHARFGVNNEQFF	TGTGCCAGCAGCCATGCCCGGTTTGGAGTCAACAATGAGCAGTTCTTC
TRBJ2-5	TRBD1	TRBV9	.	CASTLGQGDGETQYF	TGTGCCAGCACTTTGGGACAGGGGGATGGAGAGACCCAGTACTTC